The source of this TCR beta chain is a study of OX40 agonist ivuxolimab in advanced cancers. Findings and caveats of the study: The mean number of expanded clones was higher in CD8+ T cells than in CD4+.

Sequenced by immunoSEQ multiplex PCR; TCRdb stores in-frame clones only, minus some. The table has some 50,000 clones, around 80% seen once; the top ten hold 2.6%. Trimming cost V 5 bases and J 0 bases; bases outside gene matches: 10. CDR3 length: 16 amino acids. Looked up from germline, CDR1 is MNHNY and CDR2 is SVGAGI (reference sequence). Turning to this clone: The antigen is not known.

The material sequenced was CD4+ or CD8+ T cells sorted from blood, taken in a trial of the OX40 agonist ivuxolimab. This chain connects TRBV6-6 to TRBJ2-7; 7 positions match TRBD2. The clonotype was recovered from an adult with an advanced solid tumor such as melanoma, head and neck, liver or kidney cancer. The CDR3 region is CASSNRGSPSSYEQYF. The DNA for the CDR3 is TGTGCCAGCAGTAACCGCGGGAGCCCGAGCTCCTACGAGCAGTACTTC.